This is a list of T cell receptor beta chains from one sample in a study of OX40 agonist ivuxolimab in advanced cancers. The table came from immunoSEQ multiplex PCR; TCRdb's copy has only in-frame clones and leaves some out. The sample lists under 20,000 clones, just under 80% occurring once. The sample consisted of CD4+ or CD8+ T cells sorted from blood, taken in a trial of the OX40 agonist ivuxolimab. The receptors stem from an adult with an advanced solid tumor such as melanoma, head and neck, liver or kidney cancer. CDR3s include the opening cysteine and the closing phenylalanine or tryptophan. Each record gives: clone size, D gene, J gene, V gene, CDR3 protein, CDR3 DNA. D genes are given only for firm matches. The listing skips clone size in some rows; elsewhere it reads once, few, many or a size class.

size: NA
D: TRBD1
J: TRBJ2-1
V: TRBV19
CDR3: CASSPRDSTYNEQFF
DNA: TGTGCCAGCTCCCCCCGGGACAGCACCTACAATGAGCAGTTCTTC

size: few
D: NA
J: TRBJ1-1
V: TRBV19
CDR3: CASHVAESTEAFF
DNA: TGTGCCAGCCATGTGGCGGAGAGCACTGAAGCTTTCTTT

size: few
D: NA
J: TRBJ1-2
V: TRBV11-2
CDR3: CASSLAGNGYTF
DNA: TGTGCCAGCAGCTTAGCCGGGAATGGCTACACCTTC

size: NA
D: NA
J: TRBJ2-3
V: TRBV10-1
CDR3: CASSDPSGPTDTQYF
DNA: TGCGCCAGCAGTGATCCCTCTGGTCCCACAGATACGCAGTATTTT

size: NA
D: NA
J: TRBJ2-7
V: TRBV9
CDR3: CASSVDPSPLYEQYF
DNA: TGTGCCAGCAGCGTAGATCCCAGCCCACTCTACGAGCAGTACTTC

size: NA
D: NA
J: TRBJ2-4
V: TRBV5-4
CDR3: CASSPTQGYQYF
DNA: TGTGCCAGCAGCCCCACTCAGGGATATCAGTACTTC

size: NA
D: NA
J: TRBJ2-7
V: TRBV19
CDR3: CASSITGSYEQYF
DNA: TGTGCCAGTAGTATCACAGGGTCCTACGAGCAGTACTTC

size: few
D: NA
J: TRBJ1-1
V: TRBV9
CDR3: CASSPYDMGTEAFF
DNA: TGTGCCAGCAGCCCCTACGACATGGGCACTGAAGCTTTCTTT

size: NA
D: NA
J: TRBJ2-7
V: TRBV21-1
CDR3: CASSTPGRVGEQYF
DNA: TGTGCCAGCAGCACTCCGGGCAGGGTGGGAGAGCAGTACTTC

size: NA
D: NA
J: TRBJ2-1
V: TRBV5-1
CDR3: CASSLSVSEQFF
DNA: TGCGCCAGCAGCTTGTCGGTCTCTGAGCAGTTCTTC

size: NA
D: TRBD1
J: TRBJ1-1
V: TRBV7-8
CDR3: CASSLARQGTEAFF
DNA: TGTGCCAGCAGCTTAGCGAGACAGGGCACTGAAGCTTTCTTT

size: few
D: NA
J: TRBJ2-7
V: TRBV19
CDR3: CASSPRDGSYEQYF
DNA: TGTGCCAGTAGTCCCCGGGACGGATCCTACGAGCAGTACTTC

size: NA
D: NA
J: TRBJ1-2
V: TRBV25-1
CDR3: CASSESTSPGEEGGYTF
DNA: TGTGCCAGCAGTGAATCAACCTCCCCAGGGGAAGAGGGTGGCTACACCTTC

size: once
D: TRBD1
J: TRBJ2-7
V: TRBV4-3
CDR3: CASSHFLGQDREQYF
DNA: TGCGCCAGCAGCCACTTTCTGGGACAGGACCGGGAGCAGTACTTC

size: NA
D: NA
J: TRBJ2-2
V: TRBV7-9
CDR3: CASSLNGRSEHRGAVF
DNA: TGTGCCAGCAGCTTAAACGGACGGAGCGAACACCGGGGAGCTGTTTTT

size: once
D: TRBD1
J: TRBJ2-1
V: TRBV10-3
CDR3: CASWTGEGNEQFF
DNA: TGTGCCTCCTGGACAGGGGAGGGAAATGAGCAGTTCTTC

size: NA
D: NA
J: TRBJ2-3
V: TRBV10-2
CDR3: CASSEWGDTQYF
DNA: TGCGCCAGCAGTGAGTGGGGGGATACGCAGTATTTT

size: once
D: TRBD2
J: TRBJ2-7
V: TRBV4-3
CDR3: CASSHQYQGLAAYEQYF
DNA: TGCGCCAGCAGCCATCAATATCAGGGACTAGCGGCCTACGAGCAGTACTTC

size: NA
D: NA
J: TRBJ2-7
V: TRBV7-9
CDR3: CASSLGVGTSYEQYF
DNA: TGTGCCAGCAGCTTAGGGGTAGGGACGTCCTACGAGCAGTACTTC

size: medium-sized
D: TRBD2
J: TRBJ2-2
V: TRBV9
CDR3: CASSGAGESNTGELFF
DNA: TGTGCCAGCAGCGGGGCGGGGGAATCGAACACCGGGGAGCTGTTTTTT

size: NA
D: TRBD2
J: TRBJ2-3
V: TRBV19
CDR3: CASSILAASTDTQYF
DNA: TGTGCCAGTAGTATCCTAGCGGCGTCCACAGATACGCAGTATTTT

size: few
D: TRBD2
J: TRBJ2-5
V: TRBV6-6
CDR3: CASSYSRTSDEETQYF
DNA: TGTGCCAGCAGTTACTCGAGGACTAGCGACGAGGAGACCCAGTACTTC

size: NA
D: NA
J: TRBJ2-5
V: TRBV27
CDR3: CASSLSGGGYQETQYF
DNA: TGTGCCAGCAGTTTATCGGGAGGGGGGTACCAAGAGACCCAGTACTTC

size: NA
D: TRBD1
J: TRBJ2-7
V: TRBV19
CDR3: CASSLGQGLYEQYF
DNA: TGTGCCAGTAGTTTGGGACAGGGCCTCTACGAGCAGTACTTC

size: NA
D: TRBD1
J: TRBJ2-7
V: TRBV28
CDR3: CASRPNAGTGARIMYF
DNA: TGTGCCAGCAGGCCGAACGCCGGGACAGGGGCCCGCATCATGTACTTC

size: once
D: TRBD1
J: TRBJ2-7
V: TRBV6-5
CDR3: CASSGQGSSYEQYF
DNA: TGTGCCAGCAGCGGACAGGGGAGCTCCTACGAGCAGTACTTC

size: NA
D: NA
J: TRBJ1-5
V: TRBV15
CDR3: CATSRRSLGASWPQHF
DNA: TGTGCCACCAGCAGAAGATCCCTGGGGGCTTCATGGCCCCAGCATTTT

size: NA
D: TRBD1
J: TRBJ1-6
V: TRBV5-4
CDR3: CASSSGTGPNSPLHF
DNA: TGTGCCAGCAGCTCCGGGACAGGGCCAAATTCACCCCTCCACTTT

size: NA
D: NA
J: TRBJ2-3
V: TRBV28
CDR3: CASSLGQTGHSTDTQYF
DNA: TGTGCCAGCAGTTTAGGGCAGACAGGTCACAGCACAGATACGCAGTATTTT

size: once
D: TRBD2
J: TRBJ2-3
V: TRBV28
CDR3: CASSFHGSGATDTQYF
DNA: TGTGCCAGCAGTTTTCATGGTAGCGGGGCCACAGATACGCAGTATTTT

size: NA
D: TRBD1
J: TRBJ2-5
V: TRBV7-7
CDR3: CASSLGRDSWETQYF
DNA: TGTGCCAGCAGCTTAGGACGGGACAGTTGGGAGACCCAGTACTTC

size: few
D: TRBD1
J: TRBJ2-4
V: TRBV27
CDR3: CASSGTAPNIQYF
DNA: TGTGCCAGCAGCGGGACAGCACCAAACATTCAGTACTTC

size: NA
D: TRBD2
J: TRBJ2-7
V: TRBV6-1
CDR3: CASRERGIYEQYF
DNA: TGTGCCAGCAGGGAGCGGGGGATCTACGAGCAGTACTTC

size: NA
D: TRBD1
J: TRBJ2-7
V: TRBV9
CDR3: CASSVGQGGYEQYF
DNA: TGTGCCAGCAGCGTAGGACAGGGGGGGTACGAGCAGTACTTC

size: NA
D: NA
J: TRBJ1-3
V: TRBV11-3
CDR3: CASSLPTQSGNTIYF
DNA: TGTGCCAGCAGCTTACCCACGCAGTCTGGAAACACCATATATTTT

size: NA
D: NA
J: TRBJ2-1
V: TRBV11-2
CDR3: CASSFPPSTGYNEQFF
DNA: TGTGCCAGCAGCTTTCCTCCTTCGACGGGCTACAATGAGCAGTTCTTC

size: NA
D: NA
J: TRBJ2-7
V: TRBV7-9
CDR3: CASSPNGGYEQYF
DNA: TGTGCCAGCAGCCCTAACGGAGGGTACGAGCAGTACTTC

size: NA
D: NA
J: TRBJ2-1
V: TRBV25-1
CDR3: CASSEFRAGVSNEQFF
DNA: TGTGCCAGCAGTGAATTTAGGGCAGGGGTTTCGAATGAGCAGTTCTTC

size: NA
D: NA
J: TRBJ2-2
V: TRBV6-6
CDR3: CASSPGTGELFF
DNA: TGTGCCAGCAGCCCAGGGACCGGGGAGCTGTTTTTT

size: few
D: NA
J: TRBJ1-5
V: TRBV19
CDR3: CASSIVRGQPQHF
DNA: TGTGCCAGTAGTATAGTCAGGGGTCAGCCCCAGCATTTT

size: NA
D: NA
J: TRBJ1-2
V: TRBV7-9
CDR3: CASSHRRDSNYGYTF
DNA: TGTGCCAGCAGCCATAGGCGGGATTCTAACTATGGCTACACCTTC